These 2 T cell receptor beta chains were all obtained from the same sample, sequenced in a study of blood T cell repertoires in COVID-19. Repertoires were generated with immunoSEQ multiplex PCR, while TCRdb's copy carries only in-frame clones and drops some. Among 200,000 to 250,000 clones listed, 81% were seen once. The sequencing sample was made of PBMCs or T cells enriched from blood (not recorded which). The source of these receptors is a woman between 50 and 59 years old with acute COVID-19.

As concerns this clone: A read error is possible here, since a much larger clone lies one base away. The chain carries TRBV11-2 and TRBJ2-1; 10 bases map to TRBD2. The CDR3 extends over 15 amino acids. Trimming at V came to 4 bases and at J to 0 bases, leaving 0 bases not matched to a gene. Germline loops: CDR1 SGHAT, CDR2 FQNNGV. CDR3: CASSWTSGSYNEQFF. The CDR3 nucleotides read TGTGCCAGCAGCTGGACTAGCGGCTCCTACAATGAGCAGTTCTTC.

This sequence joins TRBV5-4 and TRBJ2-3; tentatively, D is TRBD2 (5 bases). Per germline, CDR1 SGHNT and CDR2 YYREEE (reference sequence). The V end lost 5 bases, the J end lost 5 bases, and 18 bases lay between the germline ends. The CDR3 length is 15 residues. CDR3 region: CASRFITSGGDTQYF. For the CDR3, the DNA is TGTGCCAGCAGATTTATCACTAGTGGTGGAGATACGCAGTATTTT.